The following is a TCR beta chain sequence with its context. This record belongs to a study of blood T cell repertoires in COVID-19. The wider study: The United States, Italy and Spain supplied acute and convalescent COVID-19 samples. PBMCs, B-cell-depleted T cells, or T cells were the source of the cDNA or gDNA that made up the material.

J was trimmed by 6 bases and V by 3 bases; bases with no gene match: 10. Per the germline V gene, CDR1 is LGHNT and CDR2 is FRNRAP. This CDR3 has 17 amino acids. As processed by the authors: Reference gene primers were amplified, and this amplification served to estimate nucleated cell counts. Generated by immunoSEQ multiplex PCR, the TCRdb table keeps only in-frame clones and is missing some. V, J and clone size reflect that table, while D and trimming were determined from the DNA. The data contain fewer than 350,000 clones, 85% of them singletons. The source of this sequence is a human donor in a cohort sampled during active COVID-19. The rearrangement joins TRBV12-5 to TRBJ1-5, with 11 bases identical to TRBD1. The source material was peripheral blood. CDR3 residues: CASGFWTGGVFSQPQHF. The DNA for the CDR3 is TGTGCTAGTGGTTTCTGGACAGGGGGCGTTTTCAGTCAGCCCCAGCATTTT.